The clone carrying this T cell receptor (beta chain) was seen just once. No antigen is known for it. The time point was: pretreatment peripheral blood. Pretreatment and on-treatment blood mononuclear cell samples were taken, totaling between 1 and 8 time points per patient. This CDR3 comprises 16 residues. CDR1 and CDR2 from the germline V gene are LNHDA and SQIVND (reference sequence). The junction had 16 bases not matched to a gene; V was cut back by 7 bases and J by 8 bases. Some clones are missing from TCRdb's copy, which holds only in-frame ones; the method was immunoSEQ multiplex PCR. The sample has 85,000 to 95,000 clones, roughly nine tenths seen once. The record originates from a study of PD-L1 blockade in urothelial cancer. Study details: As for prior chemotherapy regimens, patients had received 0 to 3. Median blood clonality was roughly 0.078, with more than 75,000 unique TCRs.

Points from the study as a whole: A below-median TCR clonality in blood before treatment predicted better survival.

The gene calls are TRBV19 and TRBJ2-1, with 8 bases matching TRBD2. The TCR comes from a woman of 80 years or more with urothelial cancer. Sequenced here: PBMCs, sampled around atezolizumab (anti-PD-L1) treatment. The CDR3 coding sequence is TGTGCCAGTACTCGATCTGTAGCGGGAAATGTTGATGAGCAGTTCTTC. This sequence encodes CASTRSVAGNVDEQFF.